The 25 T cell receptor beta chains in this list originate from one sample, sequenced in a study of T cells after yellow fever vaccination. One entry per CDR3 protein, called by TCRdb with MiXCR from the 5' RACE reads. The sample lists approximately 260,000 distinct CDR3 sequences, 10% to 15% seen once, with about 0.54% in the top ten. The material sequenced was CD4+ T cells sorted from PBMCs, taken 45 days after the yellow fever booster vaccination. The receptors were gathered from a man under 40 who received the YFV17D yellow fever vaccine.

This clonotype was counted between two and nine times. The chain combines TRBV12-3 or TRBV12-4 with TRBJ2-6; TRBD2 matches at 9 bases. This CDR3 contains 16 residues. Germline trimming cut 3 bases from V and 0 bases from J; bases unmatched to any gene: 0. The CDR3 nucleotides are TGTGCCAGCAGTTTTAGCGGGAGCTCTGGGGCCAACGTCCTGACTTTC. It yields the protein CASSFSGSSGANVLTF.

This sequence joins TRBV6-2 or TRBV6-3 and TRBJ2-1, with D possibly called TRBD1 or TRBD2 (6 bases each). The CDR3 runs 22 residues. The V gene's germline CDR1 is MNHEY and CDR2 SVGEGT. The V end lost 0 bases, the J end lost 5 bases, and 32 bases lay between the germline ends. This CDR3 is CASSYSGWGAYNPGVGNNEQFF. The CDR3 coding sequence is TGTGCCAGCAGTTACTCGGGTTGGGGGGCCTACAATCCGGGAGTTGGAAACAATGAGCAGTTCTTC.

The rearrangement joins TRBV30 to TRBJ1-1; D remains unclear. The V gene's germline CDR1 is GTSNPN and CDR2 SVGIG (reference sequence). The CDR3 covers 12 residues. The V end lost 4 bases, the J end lost 2 bases, and 8 bases lay between the germline ends. CDR3 residues: CAWNDGNTEAFF. The CDR3 DNA is TGTGCCTGGAACGACGGCAACACTGAAGCTTTCTTT.

This clonotype appeared a few times. CDR3 DNA sequence: TGCGCCAGCAGCCGATCCATTGCTCGACTAGCGGGAGCCGGGGAGCTGTTTTTT. Translating it yields CASSRSIARLAGAGELFF. The chain links TRBV4-3 to TRBJ2-2, with 12 bases fitting TRBD2. The V gene end was trimmed by 4 bases and the J gene end by 6 bases; junction bases not matched to a gene: 12. Germline V CDR1 and CDR2: LGHNA, YSLEER. CDR3 size: 18 residues.

This clonotype was observed a few times. This chain joins TRBV4-3 and TRBJ1-5; D remains ambiguous. The germline V and J ends were trimmed by 0 bases and 5 bases, with 17 bases remaining between them. This CDR3 region has 17 residues. Germline lookup yields CDR1 LGHNA and CDR2 YSLEER. CDR3 amino acids: CASSQDVSGGSYQPQHF. The DNA for the CDR3 is TGCGCCAGCAGCCAAGATGTTTCGGGCGGCAGTTATCAGCCCCAGCATTTT.

A few counts support this clonotype. V usage is TRBV12-3 or TRBV12-4 and J usage is TRBJ2-5; tentatively, D is TRBD1 (6 bases). This CDR3 region has 13 residues. V was pared by 4 bases and J by 5 bases, with 11 bases between. The DNA for the CDR3 is TGTGCCAGCAGTTGGACAGTCAGGGAGACCCAGTACTTC. Protein product: CASSWTVRETQYF.

For this clonotype: An end of the junction differs from the germline gene, which may be a read error. The chain employs TRBV5-6 and TRBJ1-1; the D is unclear. Germline V lookup: CDR1 SGHDT, CDR2 YYEEEE. This CDR3 region has 15 residues. This chain's CDR3 is CATSPPTGMNTEAFF. The CDR3 nucleotides read TGTGCCACCAGCCCACCGACGGGCATGAACACTGAAGCTTTCTTT.

This chain joins TRBV18 and TRBJ2-7; no clear D. The CDR3 totals 14 residues. The V end was cut by 3 bases, the J end by 0 bases, with 9 bases between. The germline CDR1 and CDR2 sequences are KGHSH and LQKENI. CDR3 in DNA: TGTGCCAGCTCACCTTCCAGATACTCCTACGAGCAGTACTTC. This codes for CASSPSRYSYEQYF.

This sequence joins TRBV12-3 or TRBV12-4 and TRBJ2-3, with 7 bases matching TRBD2. There are 14 residues in the CDR3. V dropped 10 bases and J dropped 4; count of bases not matched to a gene: 11. CDR3: CAISLAGASDTQYF. The CDR3 DNA reads TGTGCCATCTCTTTGGCGGGAGCGTCAGATACGCAGTATTTT.

V and J are TRBV5-5 and TRBJ2-7, with D possibly TRBD1 on 5 matching bases. The ends were cut back, 0 bases at V and 0 bases at J, with 10 bases in the middle. The germline V gene has CDR1 SGHKS and CDR2 YYEKEE (reference sequence). The CDR3 length is 15 residues. The chain's CDR3 is CASSLGDSHSYEQYF. CDR3 coding DNA: TGTGCCAGCAGCTTGGGCGACAGCCACTCCTACGAGCAGTACTTC.

The CDR3 here is CASRAGGTTDTQYF. For the CDR3, the DNA is TGCGCCAGTAGAGCGGGAGGAACCACAGATACGCAGTATTTT. V usage is TRBV10-1 and J usage is TRBJ2-3; 9 bases agree with TRBD2. The CDR3 has 14 amino acids. In germline, CDR1 is WNHNN, CDR2 SYGVQD (reference sequence). V dropped 9 bases and J dropped 2; count of bases not matched to a gene: 6.

As regards this clonotype: This CDR3 is missing its conserved last phenylalanine or tryptophan, likely due to a read error. The rearrangement links TRBV7-8 to TRBJ1-5; the D gene is possibly TRBD1 (5 bases). The length of the CDR3 is 15 residues. Germline values: CDR1 SGHVS, CDR2 FQNEAQ. V lost 1 base and J lost 6, with 13 bases in between. The CDR3: CASSLEAGPAQPQHY. The CDR3 coding sequence is TGTGCCAGCAGCTTAGAGGCGGGGCCGGCTCAGCCCCAGCATTAT.

This clonotype was counted at least ten times. The chain is built from TRBV2 and TRBJ2-1; D is unclear. The CDR3 extends over 12 amino acids. Germline CDR1 SNHLY, CDR2 FYNNEI. V was pared by 6 bases and J by 16 bases, with 19 bases between. CDR3 in amino acids: CASREDRTESFF. CDR3 in DNA: TGTGCCAGCAGAGAGGACCGAACGGAGTCCTTCTTC.

Here the CDR3 DNA reads TGTGCCAGCAGCCAAGATATCGGCTCCCTCGCCTACAATGAGCAGTTCTTC. Translating it yields CASSQDIGSLAYNEQFF. The chain uses TRBV3-1 and TRBJ2-1, with no clear D. The CDR3 has 17 residues. The V and J ends lost 0 bases and 2 bases respectively, with 14 bases between them. From germline, CDR1 is LGHDT and CDR2 YNNKEL (reference sequence).

This clonotype was recorded at least ten times. This sequence joins TRBV20-1 and TRBJ2-5; the match to TRBD2 covers 9 bases. The trim removed 5 bases at V and 4 bases at J, leaving 11 bases unmatched. Germline CDR1 and CDR2: DFQATT and SNEGSKA (reference sequence). The CDR3 extends over 15 amino acids. The CDR3 DNA reads TGCAGTGCTTTCCGAGCCGCTAGCGGGATAGAGACCCAGTACTTC. Amino acids: CSAFRAASGIETQYF.

This chain links TRBV7-2 with TRBJ2-7; 8 nucleotides match TRBD2. Germline values: CDR1 SGHTA, CDR2 FQGNSA. This CDR3 region has 14 residues. Losses at the gene ends were 6 bases for V and 3 bases for J; bases not matched to a gene: 7. The CDR3 DNA sequence: TGTGCCAGCAGAACGCCGGGACTAGGCTACGAGCAGTACTTC. It specifies CASRTPGLGYEQYF.

This clonotype has a count of ten or more. The CDR3 DNA follows: TGTGCCAGCAGCCAAAGAGGTGGCCCAGAGACCCAGTACTTC. It is translated as CASSQRGGPETQYF. The J gene is TRBJ2-5, the V gene TRBV7-2; no firm D call. Germline V gene data show CDR1 as SGHTA and CDR2 as FQGNSA. CDR3 length: 14 residues. The V end was cut by 5 bases, the J end by 4 bases, with 14 bases between.

The V call is TRBV25-1, the J call TRBJ2-6; no clear D. Germline V gene lookup returns CDR1 MGHDK and CDR2 SYGVNS. The CDR3 is 13 residues long. V was pared by 5 bases and J by 2 bases, with 4 bases between. The CDR3 DNA follows: TGTGCCAGCAGTAAAACTGGGGCCAACGTCCTGACTTTC. Amino acids: CASSKTGANVLTF. The full variable domain, rest sourced from reference TRBV25-1 and TRBJ2-6, is EADIYQTPRYLVIGTGKKITLECSQTMGHDKMYWYQQDPGMELHLIHYSYGVNSTEKGDLSSESTVSRIRTEHFPLTLESARPSHTSQYLCASSKTGANVLTFGAGSRLTVL.

The J gene is TRBJ2-3, the V gene TRBV5-4; D unclear. V lost 5 bases to trimming and J lost 9 bases, with 16 bases between them. The germline CDR1 and CDR2 sequences are SGHNT and YYREEE (reference sequence). The CDR3 covers 13 residues. The CDR3 coding sequence is TGTGCCAGCAGTCCCATGGGGATTCGAACGCAGTATTTT. Encoded protein: CASSPMGIRTQYF.

This clonotype occurred once. At one of its ends the junction is not consistent with the germline gene, which may arise from a read error. V and J are TRBV20-1 and TRBJ1-4; TRBD1 might be the D (6 bases). Germline V gene data show CDR1 as DFQATT and CDR2 as SNEGSKA (reference sequence). This CDR3 is built from 17 residues. DNA for the CDR3: TGCTGTGCTAGGAACAGCGGGGGGCGAGTGTTCGGAGAAAAACTGTTTTTT. It is translated as CCARNSGGRVFGEKLFF.

A few counts support this clonotype. This rearrangement joins TRBV12-1 to TRBJ2-2; TRBD2 is the table's D call, not checked against the DNA. TRBV12-1 is flagged as a pseudogene. This CDR3 contains 15 residues. CDR3 amino acids: CASSSRTPPTGELFF. The DNA of the CDR3 is TGTGCCAGCAGCTCGAGGACCCCTCCCACCGGGGAGCTGTTTTTT.

This clonotype has just a few counts. V gene TRBV12-3 or TRBV12-4 combines with J gene TRBJ2-3; D unclear. CDR3 length equals 14 residues. Trimming removed 3 bases at V and 4 bases at J, with 11 bases between. The DNA of the CDR3 is TGTGCCAGCAGTTTGCCCGATATTTCAGATACGCAGTATTTT. Amino acids: CASSLPDISDTQYF.

This chain links TRBV28 with TRBJ2-1, with D tentatively TRBD2 (5 bases). Germline assignment: CDR1 MDHEN and CDR2 SYDVKM. The CDR3 contains 14 residues. The V end was cut by 6 bases, the J end by 9 bases, with 18 bases between. CDR3 protein: CASRPGLSVGEQFF. The CDR3 coding sequence is TGTGCCAGCAGGCCAGGACTCTCAGTCGGTGAGCAGTTCTTC.

The chain links TRBV6-6 to TRBJ2-7; D remains ambiguous. Germline CDR1 MNHNY, CDR2 SVGAGI (reference sequence). Trimming shortened V by 7 bases and J by 0 bases, and 7 bases separated the two germline ends. CDR3 length equals 12 residues. The CDR3 sequence: CASKPGSYEQYF. CDR3 DNA sequence: TGTGCCAGCAAACCTGGCTCCTACGAGCAGTACTTC.

The sample holds a few counts of this clonotype. The chain employs TRBV4-3 and TRBJ2-3; D ambiguous. Trimming cost V 0 bases and J 8 bases, with 9 bases left between them. Per the germline V gene, CDR1 is LGHNA and CDR2 is YSLEER. This CDR3 region has 13 residues. The CDR3, as DNA: TGCGCCAGCAGCCAAGAACCTACGGGTACGCAGTATTTT. It translates to CASSQEPTGTQYF.